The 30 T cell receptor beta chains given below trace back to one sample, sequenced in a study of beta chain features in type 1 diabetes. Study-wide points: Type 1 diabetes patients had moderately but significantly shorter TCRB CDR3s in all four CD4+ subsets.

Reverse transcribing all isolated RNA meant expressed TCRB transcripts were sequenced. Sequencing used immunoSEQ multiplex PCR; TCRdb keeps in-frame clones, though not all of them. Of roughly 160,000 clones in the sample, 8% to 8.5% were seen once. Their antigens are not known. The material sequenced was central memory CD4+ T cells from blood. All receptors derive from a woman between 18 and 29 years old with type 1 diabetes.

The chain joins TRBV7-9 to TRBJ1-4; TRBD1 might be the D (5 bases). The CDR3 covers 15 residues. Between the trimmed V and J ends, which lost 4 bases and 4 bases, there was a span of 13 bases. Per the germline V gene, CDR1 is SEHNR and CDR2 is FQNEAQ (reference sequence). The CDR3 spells CASSSAGSINEKLFF. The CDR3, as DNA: TGTGCCAGCAGCTCCGCAGGGTCGATTAATGAAAAACTGTTTTTT. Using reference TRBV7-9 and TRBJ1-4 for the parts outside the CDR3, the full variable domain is DTGVSQNPRHKITKRGQNVTFRCDPISEHNRLYWYRQTLGQGPEFLTYFQNEAQLEKSRLLSDRFSAERPKGSFSTLEIQRTEQGDSAMYLCASSSAGSINEKLFFGSGTQLSVL.

The CDR3 protein is CASRTFDIRPQHF. Written as DNA, the CDR3 is TGTGCCAGCAGAACCTTTGATATCAGGCCCCAGCATTTT. This rearrangement joins TRBV28 to TRBJ1-5; the D is unclear. V lost 6 bases and J 9 bases, leaving 15 bases between the germline ends. CDR1 and CDR2 (germline): MDHEN, SYDVKM. The CDR3 length is 13 residues. The full variable domain, its missing parts supplied by reference TRBV28 and TRBJ1-5, is DVKVTQSSRYLVKRTGEKVFLECVQDMDHENMFWYRQDPGLGLRLIYFSYDVKMKEKGDIPEGYSVSREKKERFSLILESASTNQTSMYLCASRTFDIRPQHFGDGTRLSIL.

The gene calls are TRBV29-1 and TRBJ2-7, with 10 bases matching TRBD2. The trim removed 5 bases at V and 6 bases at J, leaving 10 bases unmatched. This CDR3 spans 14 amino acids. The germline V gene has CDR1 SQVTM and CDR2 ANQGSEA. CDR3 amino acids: CSVRGEAGGVEQYF. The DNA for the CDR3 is TGCAGCGTTCGGGGGGAAGCGGGAGGGGTCGAGCAGTACTTC.

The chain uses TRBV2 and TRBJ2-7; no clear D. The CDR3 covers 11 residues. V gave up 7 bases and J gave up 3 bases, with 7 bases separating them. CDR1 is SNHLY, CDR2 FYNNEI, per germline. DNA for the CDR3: TGTGCCAGCACCCCCATCTACGAGCAGTACTTC. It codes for CASTPIYEQYF.

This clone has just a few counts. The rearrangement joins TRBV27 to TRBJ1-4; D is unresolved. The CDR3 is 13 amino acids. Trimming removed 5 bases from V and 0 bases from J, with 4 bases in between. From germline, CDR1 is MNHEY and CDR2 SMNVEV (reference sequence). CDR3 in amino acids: CASSRSTNEKLFF. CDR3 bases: TGTGCCAGCAGTCGTTCAACTAATGAAAAACTGTTTTTT.

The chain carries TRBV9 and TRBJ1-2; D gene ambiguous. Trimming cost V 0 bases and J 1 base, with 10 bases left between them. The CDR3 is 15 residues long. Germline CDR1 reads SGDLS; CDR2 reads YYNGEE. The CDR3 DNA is TGTGCCAGCAGCGTAGGGGCGACAAATAACTATGGCTACACCTTC. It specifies CASSVGATNNYGYTF.

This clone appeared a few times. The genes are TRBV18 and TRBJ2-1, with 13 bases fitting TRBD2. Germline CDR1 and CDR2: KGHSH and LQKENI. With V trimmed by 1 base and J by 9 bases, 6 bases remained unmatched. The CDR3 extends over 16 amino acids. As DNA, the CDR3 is TGTGCCAGCTCACCACGGACTAGCGGGGGCAACATTGAGCAGTTCTTC. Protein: CASSPRTSGGNIEQFF.

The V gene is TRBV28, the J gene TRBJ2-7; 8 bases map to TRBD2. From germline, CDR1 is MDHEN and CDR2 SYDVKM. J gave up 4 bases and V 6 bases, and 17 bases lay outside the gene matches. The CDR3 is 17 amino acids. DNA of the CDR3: TGTGCCAGCAGCACTCACGCTACTAGCGGAGCGCCATACGAGCAGTACTTC. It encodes CASSTHATSGAPYEQYF.

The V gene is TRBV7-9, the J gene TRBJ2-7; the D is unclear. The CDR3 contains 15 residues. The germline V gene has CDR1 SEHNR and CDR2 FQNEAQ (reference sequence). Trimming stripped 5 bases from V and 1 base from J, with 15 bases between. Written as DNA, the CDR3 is TGTGCCAGCAGCCCGATCCTAGGAGTATCCTACGAGCAGTACTTC. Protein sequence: CASSPILGVSYEQYF.

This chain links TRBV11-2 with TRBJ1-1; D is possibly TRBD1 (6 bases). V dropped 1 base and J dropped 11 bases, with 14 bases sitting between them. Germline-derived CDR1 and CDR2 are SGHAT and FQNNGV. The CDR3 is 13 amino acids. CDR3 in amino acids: CASSLGSQGRAFF. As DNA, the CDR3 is TGTGCCAGCAGCTTAGGTTCACAGGGCCGTGCTTTCTTT.

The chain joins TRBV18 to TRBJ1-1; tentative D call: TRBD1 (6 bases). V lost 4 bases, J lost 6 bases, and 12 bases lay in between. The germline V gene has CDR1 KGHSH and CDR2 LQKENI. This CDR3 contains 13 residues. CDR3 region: CASSQGTSAEAFF. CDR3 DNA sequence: TGTGCCAGCTCACAGGGGACAAGTGCTGAAGCTTTCTTT.

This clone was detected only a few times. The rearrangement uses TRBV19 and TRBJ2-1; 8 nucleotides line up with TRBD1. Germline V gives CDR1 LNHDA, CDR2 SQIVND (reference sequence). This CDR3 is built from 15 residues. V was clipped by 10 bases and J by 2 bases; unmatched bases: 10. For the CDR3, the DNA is TGTGCCACCGGGAACAGACAGGGGACCTACAATGAGCAGTTCTTC. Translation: CATGNRQGTYNEQFF. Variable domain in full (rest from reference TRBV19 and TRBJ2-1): DGGITQSPKYLFRKEGQNVTLSCEQNLNHDAMYWYRQDPGQGLRLIYYSQIVNDFQKGDIAEGYSVSREKKESFPLTVTSAQKNPTAFYLCATGNRQGTYNEQFFGPGTRLTVL.

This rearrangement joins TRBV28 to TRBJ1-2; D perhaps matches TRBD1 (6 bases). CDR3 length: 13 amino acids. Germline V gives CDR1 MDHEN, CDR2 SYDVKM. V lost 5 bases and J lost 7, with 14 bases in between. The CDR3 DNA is TGTGCCAGCAGTGTCACAGGGCGAAGTGGCTACACCTTC. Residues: CASSVTGRSGYTF.

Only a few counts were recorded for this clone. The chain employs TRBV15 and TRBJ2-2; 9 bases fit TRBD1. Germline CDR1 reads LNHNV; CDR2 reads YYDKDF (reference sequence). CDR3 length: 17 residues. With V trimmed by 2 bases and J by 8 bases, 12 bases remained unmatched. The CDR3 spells CATSRLPGQGWTGELFF. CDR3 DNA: TGTGCCACCAGCAGATTACCGGGACAGGGTTGGACGGGGGAGCTGTTTTTT.

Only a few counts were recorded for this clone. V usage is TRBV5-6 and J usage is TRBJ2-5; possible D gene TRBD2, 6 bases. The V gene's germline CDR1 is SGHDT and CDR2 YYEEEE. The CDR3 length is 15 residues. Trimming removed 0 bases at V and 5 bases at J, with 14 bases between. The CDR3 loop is CASSLGLSTRETQYF. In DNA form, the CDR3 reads TGTGCCAGCAGCTTGGGTCTTTCGACTAGGGAGACCCAGTACTTC.

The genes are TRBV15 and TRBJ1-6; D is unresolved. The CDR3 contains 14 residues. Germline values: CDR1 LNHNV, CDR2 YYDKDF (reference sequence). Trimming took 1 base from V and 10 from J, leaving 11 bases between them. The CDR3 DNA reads TGTGCCACCAGCAGAGGGGAGGGTGGGTCACCCCTCCACTTT. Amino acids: CATSRGEGGSPLHF.

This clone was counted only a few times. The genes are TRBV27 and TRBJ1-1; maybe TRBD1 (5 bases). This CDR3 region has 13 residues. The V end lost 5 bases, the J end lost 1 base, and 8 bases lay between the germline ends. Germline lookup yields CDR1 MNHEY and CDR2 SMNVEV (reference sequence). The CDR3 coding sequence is TGTGCCAGCAGTGGGGGGGAGAACACTGAAGCTTTCTTT. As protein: CASSGGENTEAFF.

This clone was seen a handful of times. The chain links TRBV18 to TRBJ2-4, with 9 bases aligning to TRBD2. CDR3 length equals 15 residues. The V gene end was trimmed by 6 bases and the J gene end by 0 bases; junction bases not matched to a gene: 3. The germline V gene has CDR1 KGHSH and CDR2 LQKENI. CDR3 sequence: CASSPSGAAKNIQYF. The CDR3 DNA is TGTGCCAGCTCCCCTAGCGGGGCAGCCAAAAACATTCAGTACTTC.

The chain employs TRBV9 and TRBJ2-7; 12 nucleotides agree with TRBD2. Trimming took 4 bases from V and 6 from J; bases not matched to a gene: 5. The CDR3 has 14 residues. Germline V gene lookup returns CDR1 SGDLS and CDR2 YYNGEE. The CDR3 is CASSPQLAGGEQYF. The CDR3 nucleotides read TGTGCCAGCAGCCCACAACTAGCGGGGGGCGAGCAGTACTTC.

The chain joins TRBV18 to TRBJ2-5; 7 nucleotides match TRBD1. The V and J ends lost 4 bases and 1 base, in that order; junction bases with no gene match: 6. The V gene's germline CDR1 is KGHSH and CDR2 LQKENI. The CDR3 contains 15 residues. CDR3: CASSRQQGSQETQYF. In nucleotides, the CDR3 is TGTGCCAGCTCACGACAACAGGGGAGCCAAGAGACCCAGTACTTC.

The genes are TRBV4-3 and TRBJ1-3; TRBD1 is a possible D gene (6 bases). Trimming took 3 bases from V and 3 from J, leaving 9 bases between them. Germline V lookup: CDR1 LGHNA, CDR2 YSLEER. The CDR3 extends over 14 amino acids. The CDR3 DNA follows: TGCGCCAGCAGCCAGGCAGGGGATGGAAACACCATATATTTT. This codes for CASSQAGDGNTIYF.

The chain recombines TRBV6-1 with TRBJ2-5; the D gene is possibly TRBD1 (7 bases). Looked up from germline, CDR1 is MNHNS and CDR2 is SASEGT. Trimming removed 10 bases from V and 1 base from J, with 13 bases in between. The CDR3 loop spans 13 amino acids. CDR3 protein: CATDREVQETQYF. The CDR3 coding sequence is TGTGCCACCGACAGGGAGGTCCAAGAGACCCAGTACTTC.

The CDR3 DNA is TGTGCCAGCAGCGTCCGAAATGAGGGCCATCAAGAGACCCAGTACTTC. Translation: CASSVRNEGHQETQYF. The chain is built from TRBV9 and TRBJ2-5; D may be TRBD2 (5 bases). The CDR3 is 16 amino acids. With 2 bases removed from V and 2 bases from J, the gap between germline ends came to 16 bases. CDR1 is SGDLS, CDR2 YYNGEE, per germline.

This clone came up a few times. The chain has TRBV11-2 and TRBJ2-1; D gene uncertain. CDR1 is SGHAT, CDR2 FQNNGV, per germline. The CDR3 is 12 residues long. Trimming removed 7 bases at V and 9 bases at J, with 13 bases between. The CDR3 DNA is TGTGCCAGCACCAATTTGAGCACTGAGCAGTTCTTC. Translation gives CASTNLSTEQFF.

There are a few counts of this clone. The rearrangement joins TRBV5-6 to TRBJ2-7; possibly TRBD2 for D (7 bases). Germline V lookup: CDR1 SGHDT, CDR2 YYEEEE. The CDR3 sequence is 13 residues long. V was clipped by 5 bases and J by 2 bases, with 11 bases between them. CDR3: CASRRGRAYEQYF. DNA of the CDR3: TGTGCCAGCAGGAGGGGGAGGGCCTACGAGCAGTACTTC.

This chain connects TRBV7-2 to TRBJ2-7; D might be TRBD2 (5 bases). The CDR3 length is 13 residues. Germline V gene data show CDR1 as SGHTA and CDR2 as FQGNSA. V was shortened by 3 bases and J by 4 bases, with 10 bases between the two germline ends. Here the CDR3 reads CASSFDGMYEQYF. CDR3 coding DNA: TGTGCCAGCAGCTTCGACGGGATGTACGAGCAGTACTTC.

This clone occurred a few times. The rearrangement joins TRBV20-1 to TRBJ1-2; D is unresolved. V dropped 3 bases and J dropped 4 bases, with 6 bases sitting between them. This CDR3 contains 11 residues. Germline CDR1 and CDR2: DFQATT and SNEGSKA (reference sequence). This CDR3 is CSASSTYGYTF. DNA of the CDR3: TGCAGTGCTAGTAGCACCTATGGCTACACCTTC.

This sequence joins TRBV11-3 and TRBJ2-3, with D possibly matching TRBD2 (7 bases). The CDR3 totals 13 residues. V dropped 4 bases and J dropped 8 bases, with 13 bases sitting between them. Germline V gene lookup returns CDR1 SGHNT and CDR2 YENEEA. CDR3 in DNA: TGTGCCAGCAGCTCTAGGGGGGGCAGTACGCAGTATTTT. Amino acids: CASSSRGGSTQYF. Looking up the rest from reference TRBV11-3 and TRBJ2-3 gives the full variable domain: EAGVVQSPRYKIIEKKQPVAFWCNPISGHNTLYWYLQNLGQGPELLIRYENEEAVDDSQLPKDRFSAERLKGVDSTLKIQPAELGDSAVYLCASSSRGGSTQYFGPGTRLTVL.

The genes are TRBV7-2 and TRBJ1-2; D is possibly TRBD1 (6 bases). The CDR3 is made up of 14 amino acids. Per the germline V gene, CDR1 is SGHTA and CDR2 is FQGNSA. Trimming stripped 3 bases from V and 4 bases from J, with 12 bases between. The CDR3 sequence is CASSLAGQIYGYTF. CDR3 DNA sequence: TGTGCCAGCAGCTTGGCCGGACAGATCTATGGCTACACCTTC.

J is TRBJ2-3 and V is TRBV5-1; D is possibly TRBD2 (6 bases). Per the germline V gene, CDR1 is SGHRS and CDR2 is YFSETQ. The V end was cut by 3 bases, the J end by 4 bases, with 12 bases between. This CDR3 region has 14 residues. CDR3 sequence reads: CASSSGLYPDTQYF. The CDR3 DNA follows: TGCGCCAGCAGCTCGGGACTTTACCCAGATACGCAGTATTTT.